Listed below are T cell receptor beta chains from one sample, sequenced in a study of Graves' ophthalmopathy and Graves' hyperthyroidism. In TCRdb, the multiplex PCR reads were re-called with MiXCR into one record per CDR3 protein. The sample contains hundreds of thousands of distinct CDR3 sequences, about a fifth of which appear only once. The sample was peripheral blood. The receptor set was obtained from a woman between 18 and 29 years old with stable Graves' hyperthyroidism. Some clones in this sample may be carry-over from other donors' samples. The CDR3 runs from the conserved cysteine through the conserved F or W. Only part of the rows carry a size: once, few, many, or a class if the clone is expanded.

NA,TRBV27,CASSLNSKAFF
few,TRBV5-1,CASSGGTGLETQYF
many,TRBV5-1,CASSPWVRQKDYEQYF
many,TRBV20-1,CSASVGITGNTEAFF
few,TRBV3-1,CASSQAATGGFNQPQHF
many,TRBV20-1,CSASTVQGRRTEAFF
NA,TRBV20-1,CSVAPRGGELFF
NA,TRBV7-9,CASSERVRGGTEAFF
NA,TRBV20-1,CSASGTGAETQYF
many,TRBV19,CASIGPYSNQPQHF
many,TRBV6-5,CASSSPQGGSYGYTF
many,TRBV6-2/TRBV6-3,CASSYDGTELNYGYTF
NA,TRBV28,CASSFVDYTEAFF
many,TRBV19,CASRWTDTGELFF
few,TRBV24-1,CATHPGRGETEYF
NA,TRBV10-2,CASRSADTGYGYTF
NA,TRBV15,CATSRVGVGYEQYF
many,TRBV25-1,CASSALREGYTF
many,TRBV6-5,CASSYSSTSGRGASETQYF
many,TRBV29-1,CSVGVFMNTEAFF
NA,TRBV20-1,CSASVDASYEQYF
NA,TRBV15,CATSRDRTTAPTDTQYF
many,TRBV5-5,CASSQDGGHVLTF